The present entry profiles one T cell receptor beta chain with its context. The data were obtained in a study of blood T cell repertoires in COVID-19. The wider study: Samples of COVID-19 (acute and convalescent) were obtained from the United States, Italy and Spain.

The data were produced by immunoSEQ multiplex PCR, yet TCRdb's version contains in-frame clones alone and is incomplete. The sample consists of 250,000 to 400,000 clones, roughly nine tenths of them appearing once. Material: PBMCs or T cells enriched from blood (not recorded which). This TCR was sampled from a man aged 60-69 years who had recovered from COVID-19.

CDR3 amino acids: CASSLSAGGQRGYTF. In DNA form, the CDR3 reads TGTGCCAGCAGTTTATCCGCAGGGGGCCAGCGTGGCTACACCTTC. This chain links TRBV28 with TRBJ1-2; 8 nucleotides agree with TRBD1. The CDR3 totals 15 residues. Trimming took 1 base from V and 7 from J; bases not matched to a gene: 8. The germline V gene has CDR1 MDHEN and CDR2 SYDVKM.